The rows below give T cell receptor beta chains drawn from one sample of a study of T cell responses to AZD1222 COVID-19 vaccine. TCRdb's table, derived via immunoSEQ multiplex PCR, lists solely in-frame clones and lacks some. The table includes about 87,000 clones, around 89% detected once. The sample in question was peripheral blood, obtained on day 0 of AZD1222 vaccination. The source is an adult in good health. The CDR3 runs from the conserved cysteine through the conserved F or W. D genes are given only for firm matches. Rows give clone size only sometimes, using once, few, many, or a class for an expanded clone.

len: 16
j_gene: TRBJ2-1
d_gene: NA
abundance: NA
v_gene: TRBV7-3
CDR3aa: CASSSSFRVSDNEQFF
CDR3nt: TGTGCCAGCAGCTCAAGCTTCAGGGTCTCCGACAATGAGCAGTTCTTC

len: 15
j_gene: TRBJ1-5
d_gene: NA
abundance: NA
v_gene: TRBV6-1
CDR3aa: CASSENSDGGRPQHF
CDR3nt: TGTGCCAGCAGTGAAAACTCGGACGGAGGTCGGCCCCAGCATTTT

len: 17
j_gene: TRBJ1-5
d_gene: NA
abundance: NA
v_gene: TRBV7-2
CDR3aa: CASSITRPGASNQPQHF
CDR3nt: TGTGCCAGCAGCATAACTCGTCCAGGGGCAAGCAATCAGCCCCAGCATTTT

len: 15
j_gene: TRBJ2-7
d_gene: NA
abundance: NA
v_gene: TRBV7-2
CDR3aa: CASSLGSGAAYEQYF
CDR3nt: TGTGCCAGCAGCTTAGGGTCGGGGGCCGCCTACGAGCAGTACTTC

len: 16
j_gene: TRBJ1-5
d_gene: NA
abundance: NA
v_gene: TRBV18
CDR3aa: CASSPDSGRGGEPQHF
CDR3nt: TGTGCCAGCTCACCGGATTCGGGTAGGGGGGGAGAGCCCCAGCATTTT

len: 16
j_gene: TRBJ2-6
d_gene: TRBD1
abundance: NA
v_gene: TRBV24-1
CDR3aa: CATSERTGTGANVLTF
CDR3nt: TGTGCCACCAGTGAACGGACAGGGACCGGGGCCAACGTCCTGACTTTC

len: 14
j_gene: TRBJ2-2
d_gene: NA
abundance: few
v_gene: TRBV6-1
CDR3aa: CASSDAPLTGELFF
CDR3nt: TGTGCCAGCAGTGACGCCCCGCTTACCGGGGAGCTGTTTTTT

len: 16
j_gene: TRBJ2-1
d_gene: NA
abundance: NA
v_gene: TRBV7-3
CDR3aa: CASSLRALSSYNEQFF
CDR3nt: TGTGCCAGCAGCCTCAGGGCGTTAAGCTCCTACAATGAGCAGTTCTTC

len: 14
j_gene: TRBJ1-1
d_gene: NA
abundance: NA
v_gene: TRBV7-8
CDR3aa: CASSLAGQYTEAFF
CDR3nt: TGTGCCAGCAGCTTAGCCGGACAGTACACTGAAGCTTTCTTT

len: 14
j_gene: TRBJ1-5
d_gene: TRBD1
abundance: NA
v_gene: TRBV6-2/TRBV6-3
CDR3aa: CASSYAGGNQPQHF
CDR3nt: TGTGCCAGCAGTTACGCAGGGGGGAATCAGCCCCAGCATTTT

len: 17
j_gene: TRBJ2-7
d_gene: NA
abundance: NA
v_gene: TRBV4-1
CDR3aa: CASSLQAGVAAPYEQYF
CDR3nt: TGCGCCAGCAGCCTTCAGGCGGGCGTGGCTGCCCCCTACGAGCAGTACTTC

len: 16
j_gene: TRBJ1-5
d_gene: NA
abundance: NA
v_gene: TRBV4-3
CDR3aa: CASSQDWGAENQPQHF
CDR3nt: TGCGCCAGCAGCCAAGATTGGGGGGCGGAGAATCAGCCCCAGCATTTT

len: 12
j_gene: TRBJ2-3
d_gene: NA
abundance: NA
v_gene: TRBV30
CDR3aa: CAWEGGQDTQYF
CDR3nt: TGTGCCTGGGAGGGGGGCCAAGATACGCAGTATTTT

len: 15
j_gene: TRBJ1-6
d_gene: NA
abundance: NA
v_gene: TRBV7-2
CDR3aa: CASSSMGLLNSPLHF
CDR3nt: TGTGCCAGCAGTAGCATGGGCCTTCTCAATTCACCCCTCCACTTT

len: 17
j_gene: TRBJ1-1
d_gene: TRBD1
abundance: NA
v_gene: TRBV14
CDR3aa: CASSQDLGEGAGTEAFF
CDR3nt: TGTGCCAGCAGCCAAGATTTGGGAGAGGGGGCTGGAACTGAAGCTTTCTTT

len: 17
j_gene: TRBJ2-3
d_gene: NA
abundance: NA
v_gene: TRBV6-2/TRBV6-3
CDR3aa: CASSRVPRGGLTDTQYF
CDR3nt: TGTGCCAGCAGCCGAGTCCCCCGCGGGGGCCTAACAGATACGCAGTATTTT

len: 17
j_gene: TRBJ2-2
d_gene: TRBD1
abundance: NA
v_gene: TRBV5-1
CDR3aa: CASSWGNTGANTGELFF
CDR3nt: TGCGCCAGCAGCTGGGGGAATACAGGGGCGAACACCGGGGAGCTGTTTTTT

len: 14
j_gene: TRBJ2-1
d_gene: NA
abundance: NA
v_gene: TRBV7-7
CDR3aa: CASSAQGSYNEQFF
CDR3nt: TGTGCTAGCAGCGCTCAAGGTTCCTACAATGAGCAGTTCTTC

len: 15
j_gene: TRBJ1-5
d_gene: NA
abundance: NA
v_gene: TRBV6-2/TRBV6-3
CDR3aa: CASSYFGGSTQPQHF
CDR3nt: TGTGCCAGCAGTTACTTTGGTGGTTCCACGCAGCCCCAGCATTTT

len: 17
j_gene: TRBJ1-3
d_gene: NA
abundance: NA
v_gene: TRBV11-2
CDR3aa: CASSLNSNRQTGNTIYF
CDR3nt: TGTGCCAGCAGCTTAAATTCGAACAGACAAACTGGAAACACCATATATTTT

len: 17
j_gene: TRBJ1-5
d_gene: NA
abundance: NA
v_gene: TRBV4-2
CDR3aa: CASSQVEVSGANQPQHF
CDR3nt: TGTGCCAGCAGCCAAGTTGAGGTATCGGGGGCTAATCAGCCCCAGCATTTT

len: 15
j_gene: TRBJ2-3
d_gene: NA
abundance: NA
v_gene: TRBV11-3
CDR3aa: CASSLDGQRSDTQYF
CDR3nt: TGTGCCAGCAGCTTAGATGGCCAGCGTTCAGATACGCAGTATTTT

len: 11
j_gene: TRBJ1-1
d_gene: NA
abundance: NA
v_gene: TRBV30
CDR3aa: CAWSYRAEAFF
CDR3nt: TGTGCCTGGAGTTACAGGGCCGAAGCTTTCTTT

len: 15
j_gene: TRBJ2-2
d_gene: NA
abundance: NA
v_gene: TRBV7-9
CDR3aa: CASSSRLVDTGELFF
CDR3nt: TGTGCCAGCAGCTCCCGACTAGTTGACACCGGGGAGCTGTTTTTT

len: 16
j_gene: TRBJ2-3
d_gene: TRBD2
abundance: once
v_gene: TRBV11-2
CDR3aa: CASSWSGVLRTDTQYF
CDR3nt: TGTGCCAGCAGCTGGAGCGGGGTGCTCCGCACAGATACGCAGTATTTT

len: 16
j_gene: TRBJ1-6
d_gene: NA
abundance: NA
v_gene: TRBV2
CDR3aa: CASNREGQLINSPLHF
CDR3nt: TGTGCCAGCAATAGGGAGGGGCAGCTGATTAATTCACCCCTCCACTTT

len: 15
j_gene: TRBJ1-3
d_gene: TRBD1
abundance: NA
v_gene: TRBV7-6
CDR3aa: CASSPRTGGGNTIYF
CDR3nt: TGTGCCAGCAGCCCTAGGACAGGGGGTGGAAACACCATATATTTT

len: 16
j_gene: TRBJ1-5
d_gene: TRBD1
abundance: NA
v_gene: TRBV5-3
CDR3aa: CARSSPDRGPNQPQHF
CDR3nt: TGTGCCAGAAGCTCGCCGGACAGGGGGCCAAATCAGCCCCAGCATTTT

len: 13
j_gene: TRBJ2-5
d_gene: TRBD2
abundance: NA
v_gene: TRBV7-3
CDR3aa: CASSVSGEETQYF
CDR3nt: TGTGCCAGCAGCGTTAGCGGGGAAGAGACCCAGTACTTC

len: 14
j_gene: TRBJ2-5
d_gene: NA
abundance: NA
v_gene: TRBV27
CDR3aa: CASSFIGGEETQYF
CDR3nt: TGTGCCAGCAGTTTCATCGGGGGAGAGGAGACCCAGTACTTC

len: 16
j_gene: TRBJ1-3
d_gene: TRBD1
abundance: NA
v_gene: TRBV2
CDR3aa: CASNPGTVDSGNTIYF
CDR3nt: TGTGCCAGCAACCCCGGGACAGTGGACTCTGGAAACACCATATATTTT

len: 12
j_gene: TRBJ2-7
d_gene: NA
abundance: NA
v_gene: TRBV12-3/TRBV12-4
CDR3aa: CASSPGRYEQYF
CDR3nt: TGTGCCAGCAGCCCAGGTCGCTACGAGCAGTACTTC

len: 16
j_gene: TRBJ1-2
d_gene: NA
abundance: once
v_gene: TRBV9
CDR3aa: CASSVDQQGDHYGYTF
CDR3nt: TGTGCCAGCAGCGTAGATCAACAGGGCGATCACTATGGCTACACCTTC

len: 14
j_gene: TRBJ1-4
d_gene: TRBD1
abundance: NA
v_gene: TRBV10-2
CDR3aa: CASSWGTVLEKLFF
CDR3nt: TGCGCCAGCAGCTGGGGGACAGTCTTGGAAAAACTGTTTTTT

len: 14
j_gene: TRBJ1-5
d_gene: NA
abundance: NA
v_gene: TRBV4-1
CDR3aa: CASSFRALDQPQHF
CDR3nt: TGCGCCAGCAGCTTCAGGGCCCTCGATCAGCCCCAGCATTTT

len: 19
j_gene: TRBJ2-3
d_gene: TRBD2
abundance: NA
v_gene: TRBV2
CDR3aa: CASSEYVGTSGFGTDTQYF
CDR3nt: TGTGCCAGCAGTGAATACGTAGGGACTAGCGGTTTCGGCACAGATACGCAGTATTTT

len: 12
j_gene: TRBJ1-2
d_gene: NA
abundance: NA
v_gene: TRBV19
CDR3aa: CASDNRAYGYTF
CDR3nt: TGTGCCAGTGACAACAGGGCCTATGGCTACACCTTC

len: 14
j_gene: TRBJ1-6
d_gene: NA
abundance: NA
v_gene: TRBV6-5
CDR3aa: CASSYTAYNSPLHF
CDR3nt: TGTGCCAGCAGTTATACAGCCTATAATTCACCCCTCCACTTT

len: 14
j_gene: TRBJ1-6
d_gene: NA
abundance: NA
v_gene: TRBV5-4
CDR3aa: CASSFRAGGSPLHF
CDR3nt: TGTGCCAGCAGCTTCCGCGCCGGAGGTTCACCCCTCCACTTT

len: 15
j_gene: TRBJ2-7
d_gene: NA
abundance: NA
v_gene: TRBV6-1
CDR3aa: CASSEIVQGPYEQYF
CDR3nt: TGTGCCAGCAGTGAAATCGTGCAGGGGCCCTACGAGCAGTACTTC

len: 11
j_gene: TRBJ2-3
d_gene: NA
abundance: NA
v_gene: TRBV12-3/TRBV12-4
CDR3aa: CASTNTDTQYF
CDR3nt: TGTGCCAGCACGAACACAGATACGCAGTATTTT

len: 17
j_gene: TRBJ2-7
d_gene: NA
abundance: NA
v_gene: TRBV4-1
CDR3aa: CASSRRDKPSEPYEQYF
CDR3nt: TGCGCCAGCAGCCGAAGGGACAAGCCCTCTGAACCCTACGAGCAGTACTTC

len: 16
j_gene: TRBJ2-3
d_gene: TRBD2
abundance: NA
v_gene: TRBV5-1
CDR3aa: CASSLLLAGDTDTQYF
CDR3nt: TGCGCCAGCAGCCTGCTACTAGCGGGGGATACAGATACGCAGTATTTT

len: 16
j_gene: TRBJ2-4
d_gene: NA
abundance: NA
v_gene: TRBV3-1/TRBV3-2
CDR3aa: CASSQQDLLAKNIQYF
CDR3nt: TGTGCCAGCAGCCAACAGGACCTTCTAGCCAAAAACATTCAGTACTTC

len: 13
j_gene: TRBJ1-1
d_gene: NA
abundance: NA
v_gene: TRBV19
CDR3aa: CASSIVGESEAFF
CDR3nt: TGTGCCAGTAGTATCGTTGGGGAGTCTGAAGCTTTCTTT

len: 14
j_gene: TRBJ2-5
d_gene: NA
abundance: NA
v_gene: TRBV5-3
CDR3aa: CARSLCWGRETQYF
CDR3nt: TGTGCCAGAAGCTTGTGCTGGGGGCGAGAGACCCAGTACTTC